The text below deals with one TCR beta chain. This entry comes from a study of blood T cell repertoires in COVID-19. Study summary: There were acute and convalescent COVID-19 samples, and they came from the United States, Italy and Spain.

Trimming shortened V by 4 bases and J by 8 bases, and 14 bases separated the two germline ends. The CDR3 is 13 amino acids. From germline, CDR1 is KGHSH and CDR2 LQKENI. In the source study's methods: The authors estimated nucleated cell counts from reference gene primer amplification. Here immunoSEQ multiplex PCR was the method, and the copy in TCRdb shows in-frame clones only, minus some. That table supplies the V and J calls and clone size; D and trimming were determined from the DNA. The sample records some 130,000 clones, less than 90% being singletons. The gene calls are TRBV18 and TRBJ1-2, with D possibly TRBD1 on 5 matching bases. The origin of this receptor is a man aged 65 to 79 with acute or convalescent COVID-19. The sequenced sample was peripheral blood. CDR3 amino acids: CASSLRDSGGYTF. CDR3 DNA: TGTGCCAGCTCACTCCGCGACAGTGGCGGCTACACCTTC. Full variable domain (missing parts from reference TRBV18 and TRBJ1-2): NAGVMQNPRHLVRRRGQEARLRCSPMKGHSHVYWYRQLPEEGLKFMVYLQKENIIDESGMPKERFSAEFPKEGPSILRIQQVVRGDSAAYFCASSLRDSGGYTFGSGTRLTVV.